Ten or more counts support the clone carrying this TCR beta chain. Its matching antigen is unknown. This record comes from a study of Graves' ophthalmopathy and Graves' hyperthyroidism. Regarding the study as a whole: Cross-validated, the 13-signature model showed 87.88%/81.08% sensitivity/specificity, and 80%/75% in the test set.

RNA transcripts served as template for amplifying TCR beta CDR3 sequences. First-round RT-PCR used HTBI primers; second-round multiplex PCR followed. TCRdb re-called the multiplex PCR reads through MiXCR, storing one row per CDR3 protein. The sample has 1 million to 1.3 million distinct CDR3 sequences, less than 45% seen once. The TCR comes from an adult man with Graves' hyperthyroidism. Source material: peripheral blood or thyroid tissue (not recorded which).

The CDR3 nucleotides read TGCAGTGCTAGAGCGACAGTACAAGAGACCCAGTACTTC. Its translation is CSARATVQETQYF. V gene TRBV20-1 combines with J gene TRBJ2-5; D possibly corresponds to TRBD1 (5 bases). CDR1 is DFQATT and CDR2 is SNEGSKA in the germline V gene (reference sequence). V lost 1 base and J lost 2, with 8 bases in between. CDR3 length equals 13 residues.